This T cell receptor beta chain was found in a study of identical twins. Study results and limitations: Cross-sectional statistics underpinned the conclusions; the same donors were not followed. Beta out-of-frame sequences showed weaker excess twin sharing.

V trimming: 6 bases; J trimming: 5 bases; junction bases outside the gene matches: 14. This CDR3 has 16 amino acids. Germline CDR1 and CDR2: DFQATT and SNEGSKA (reference sequence). Template switching supplied a universal primer site; unique molecular identifiers were carried on the cDNA. TCRdb re-called the 5' RACE reads through MiXCR, storing one row per CDR3 protein. The profile shows 400,000 to 650,000 distinct CDR3 sequences, about 20% of them singletons. To note about this clonotype: Its specificity is not known.

These same data were also listed under a study on T cells expressing NK-cell markers. From that report: Topping the CD3+CD56-NKG2C+ fraction as well were these clonotypes, in a few donors.

The sequence was collected from a woman between 18 and 30 years old in good health. The chain is built from TRBV20-1 and TRBJ2-1; TRBD2 agrees at 9 bases. The sequenced sample consisted of CD4+ T cells sorted from blood. The CDR3 region has the DNA TGCAGTGCGAAGCGTACTAGACTAGCGGTCGACAATGAGCAGTTCTTC. It specifies CSAKRTRLAVDNEQFF.